This TCR beta chain was sequenced during a study of CD8 T cells in Susac syndrome. The CDR3 totals 16 residues. Trimming at V came to 6 bases and at J to 0 bases, leaving 11 bases not matched to a gene. CDR1 and CDR2 (germline): MNHNS, SASEGT. The authors reverse transcribed roughly 0.5 to 1 ug RNA with random hexamers. The TCR beta CDR3 was amplified by immunoSEQ multiplex PCR across 54 Vbeta, 13 Jbeta. TCRdb ran MiXCR on the immunoSEQ multiplex PCR reads and lists one entry per CDR3 protein. The sample has 85,000 to 90,000 distinct CDR3 sequences, over 85% seen once. TCR beta was sequenced from blood CD8+ and CD4+ T cells. Controls comprised healthy donors matched for age and sex. TEMRA cells were FACS-enriched, while CD8+ and CD4+ T cells were negatively isolated.

This TCR derives from a human donor in good health. The source material was CD8+ T cells from PBMCs. This chain uses TRBV6-1 with TRBJ2-7, with TRBD1 matching 7 bases. CDR3 in DNA: TGTGCCAGCAGCTCTCCCGGGACAGATAGCTCCTACGAGCAGTACTTC. Translation gives CASSSPGTDSSYEQYF.